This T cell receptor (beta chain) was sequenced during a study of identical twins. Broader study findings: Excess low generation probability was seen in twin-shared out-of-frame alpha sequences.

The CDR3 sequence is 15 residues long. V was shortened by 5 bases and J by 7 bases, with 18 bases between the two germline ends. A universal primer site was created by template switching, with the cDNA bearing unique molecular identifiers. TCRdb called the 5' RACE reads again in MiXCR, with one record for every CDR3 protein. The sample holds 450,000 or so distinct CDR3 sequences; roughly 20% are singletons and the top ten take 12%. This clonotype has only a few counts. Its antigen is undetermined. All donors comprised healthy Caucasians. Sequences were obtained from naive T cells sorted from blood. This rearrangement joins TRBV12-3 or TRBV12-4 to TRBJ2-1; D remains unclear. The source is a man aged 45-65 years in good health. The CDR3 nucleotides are TGTGCCAGCAGTCAGTTGGGGTTGGTGCGGAATGAGCAGTTCTTC. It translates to CASSQLGLVRNEQFF.